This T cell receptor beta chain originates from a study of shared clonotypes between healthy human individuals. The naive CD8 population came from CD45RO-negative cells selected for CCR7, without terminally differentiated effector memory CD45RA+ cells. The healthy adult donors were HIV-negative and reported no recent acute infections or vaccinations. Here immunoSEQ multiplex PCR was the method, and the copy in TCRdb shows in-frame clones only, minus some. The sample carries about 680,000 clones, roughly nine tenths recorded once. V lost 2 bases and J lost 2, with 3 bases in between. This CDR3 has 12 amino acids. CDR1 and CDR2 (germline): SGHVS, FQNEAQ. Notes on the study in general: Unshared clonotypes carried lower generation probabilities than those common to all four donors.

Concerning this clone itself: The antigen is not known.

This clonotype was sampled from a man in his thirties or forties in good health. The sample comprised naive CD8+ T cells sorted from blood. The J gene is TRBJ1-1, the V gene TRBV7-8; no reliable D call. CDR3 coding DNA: TGTGCCAGCAGCTTATTAAACACTGAAGCTTTCTTT. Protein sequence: CASSLLNTEAFF. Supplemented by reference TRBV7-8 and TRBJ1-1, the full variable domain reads GAGVSQSPRYKVAKRGQDVALRCDPISGHVSLFWYQQALGQGPEFLTYFQNEAQLDKSGLPSDRFFAERPEGSVSTLKIQRTQQEDSAVYLCASSLLNTEAFFGQGTRLTVV.